These 5 T cell receptor beta chains share one sample of origin, sequenced in a study of immune evolution from preneoplasia to lung adenocarcinoma. Assay used: immunoSEQ multiplex PCR; TCRdb lists only in-frame clones, some missing. The table includes about 8,200 clones, 75% to 85% detected once. Sample: FFPE adjacent normal lung tissue. These receptors came from a person aged 55-80 years with lung adenocarcinoma.

This clone was picked up a small number of times. The chain is built from TRBV9 and TRBJ2-1, with 9 bases identical to TRBD2. In germline, CDR1 is SGDLS, CDR2 YYNGEE. This CDR3 contains 15 residues. J lost 5 bases, V lost 2 bases, and 5 bases had no gene match. The CDR3 sequence is CASSVPGLAHNEQFF. The CDR3 coding sequence is TGTGCCAGCAGCGTTCCGGGACTAGCCCACAATGAGCAGTTCTTC.

This chain links TRBV2 with TRBJ1-5; D uncertain. Germline V gives CDR1 SNHLY, CDR2 FYNNEI. The CDR3 length is 14 residues. The V and J ends lost 8 bases and 6 bases respectively, with 17 bases between them. CDR3 coding DNA: TGTGCCAGCTCGCCGCTGGTAGGAAGTCAGCCCCAGCATTTT. The encoded protein is CASSPLVGSQPQHF.

The rearrangement links TRBV5-1 to TRBJ2-7; 16 positions match TRBD2. V lost 4 bases, J lost 0 bases, and 7 bases stayed unmatched. The CDR3 totals 18 residues. Germline CDR1 and CDR2: SGHRS and YFSETQ. CDR3 sequence: CASSQGLAGGQSSYEQYF. In DNA, the CDR3 is TGCGCCAGCAGCCAGGGACTAGCGGGAGGGCAAAGCTCCTACGAGCAGTACTTC.

The chain uses TRBV28 and TRBJ2-7, with TRBD1 matching over 12 bases. Germline trimming cut 3 bases from V and 7 bases from J; bases unmatched to any gene: 25. Germline CDR1 and CDR2: MDHEN and SYDVKM. The CDR3 spans 21 residues. CDR3 protein: CASSFSAWGQGAGYPLKEQYF. The CDR3 nucleotides are TGTGCCAGCAGTTTCAGTGCTTGGGGACAGGGGGCCGGTTACCCCCTAAAGGAGCAGTACTTC.

The sample holds one count of this clone. J is TRBJ2-7 and V is TRBV4-1; D gene uncertain. The germline V gene encodes CDR1 MGHRA and CDR2 YSYEKL. With 0 bases removed from V and 2 bases from J, the gap between germline ends came to 20 bases. This CDR3 is 18 amino acids long. This CDR3 is CASSQDRSAGVAPYEQYF. Written as DNA, the CDR3 is TGCGCCAGCAGCCAAGATAGAAGCGCTGGGGTAGCCCCCTACGAGCAGTACTTC.